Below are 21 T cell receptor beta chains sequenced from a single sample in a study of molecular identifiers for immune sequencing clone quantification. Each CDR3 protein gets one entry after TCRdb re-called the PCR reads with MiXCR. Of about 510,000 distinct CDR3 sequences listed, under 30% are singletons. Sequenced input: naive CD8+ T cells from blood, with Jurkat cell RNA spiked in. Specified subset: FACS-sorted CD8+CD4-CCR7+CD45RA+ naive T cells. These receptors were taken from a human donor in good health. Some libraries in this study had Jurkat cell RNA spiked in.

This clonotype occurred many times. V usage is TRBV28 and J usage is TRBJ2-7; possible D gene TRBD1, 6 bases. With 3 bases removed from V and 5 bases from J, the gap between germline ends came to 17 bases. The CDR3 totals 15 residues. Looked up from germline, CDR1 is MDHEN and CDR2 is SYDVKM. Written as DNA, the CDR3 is TGTGCCAGCAGTTTGGACGACGACAGGATCCACGAGCAGTACTTC. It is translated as CASSLDDDRIHEQYF.

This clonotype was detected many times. CDR3 loop: CASSSGPSTDTQYF. CDR3 DNA sequence: TGTGCCAGCAGCTCCGGACCCAGCACAGATACGCAGTATTTT. The chain joins TRBV7-9 to TRBJ2-3; no clear D. V was shortened by 4 bases and J by 0 bases, with 8 bases between the two germline ends. Germline values: CDR1 SEHNR, CDR2 FQNEAQ (reference sequence). This CDR3 contains 14 residues.

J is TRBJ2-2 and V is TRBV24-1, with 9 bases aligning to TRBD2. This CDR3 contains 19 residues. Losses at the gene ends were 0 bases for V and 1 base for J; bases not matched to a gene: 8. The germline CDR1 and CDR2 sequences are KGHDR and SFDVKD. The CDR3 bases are TGTGCCACCAGTGATTTGGAGACTCAACTAGCGGGGAACACCGGGGAGCTGTTTTTT. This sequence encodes CATSDLETQLAGNTGELFF.

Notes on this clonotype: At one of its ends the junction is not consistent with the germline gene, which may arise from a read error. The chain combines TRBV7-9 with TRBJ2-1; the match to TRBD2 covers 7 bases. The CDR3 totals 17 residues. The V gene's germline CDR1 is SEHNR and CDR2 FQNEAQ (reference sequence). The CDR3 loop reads CASRPGTIGALYSEQFF. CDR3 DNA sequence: TGTGCCAGCCGCCCCGGGACTATCGGGGCCCTCTACAGTGAGCAGTTCTTC.

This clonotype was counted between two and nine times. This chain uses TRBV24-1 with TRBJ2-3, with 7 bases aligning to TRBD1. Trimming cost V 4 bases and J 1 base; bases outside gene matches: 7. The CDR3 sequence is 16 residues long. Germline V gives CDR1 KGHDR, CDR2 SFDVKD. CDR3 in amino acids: CATSEPTGSGTDTQYF. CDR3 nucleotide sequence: TGTGCCACCAGTGAGCCGACAGGGTCGGGCACAGATACGCAGTATTTT.

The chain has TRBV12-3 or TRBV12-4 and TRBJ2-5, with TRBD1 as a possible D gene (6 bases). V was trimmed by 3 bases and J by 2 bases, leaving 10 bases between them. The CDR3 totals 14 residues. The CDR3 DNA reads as TGTGCCAGCAGTTTCGGACAGCCACAAGAGACCCAGTACTTC. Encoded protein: CASSFGQPQETQYF.

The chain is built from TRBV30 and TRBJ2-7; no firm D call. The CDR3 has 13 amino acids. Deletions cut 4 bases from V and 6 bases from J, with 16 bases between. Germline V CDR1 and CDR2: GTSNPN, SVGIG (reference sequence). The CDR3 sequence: CAWTPQREFEQYF. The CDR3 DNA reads TGTGCCTGGACCCCACAGAGAGAGTTCGAGCAGTACTTC.

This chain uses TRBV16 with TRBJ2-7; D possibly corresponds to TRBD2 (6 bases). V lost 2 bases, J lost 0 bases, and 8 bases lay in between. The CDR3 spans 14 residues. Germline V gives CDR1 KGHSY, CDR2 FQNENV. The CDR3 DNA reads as TGTGCCAGCAGCCAAGGAGGGGCCTCCTACGAGCAGTACTTC. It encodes CASSQGGASYEQYF. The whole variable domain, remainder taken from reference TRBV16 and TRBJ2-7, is GEEVAQTPKHLVRGEGQKAKLYCAPIKGHSYVFWYQQVLKNEFKFLISFQNENVFDETGMPKERFSAKCLPNSPCSLEIQATKLEDSAVYFCASSQGGASYEQYFGPGTRLTVT.

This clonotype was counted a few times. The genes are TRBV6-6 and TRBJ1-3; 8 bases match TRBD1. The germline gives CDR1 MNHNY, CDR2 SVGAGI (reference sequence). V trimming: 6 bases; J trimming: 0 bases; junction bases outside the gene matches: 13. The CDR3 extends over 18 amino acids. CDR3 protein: CASRPLDRGQASGNTIYF. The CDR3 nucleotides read TGTGCCAGCAGACCCCTCGACAGGGGACAGGCCTCTGGAAACACCATATATTTT.

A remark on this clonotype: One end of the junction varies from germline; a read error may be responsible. CDR3 sequence (DNA): TGCGCCAGCCGCCAAGAAGGGGCAGGGGCCCCCTATGGCTACACCTTC. It translates to CASRQEGAGAPYGYTF. This rearrangement joins TRBV4-3 to TRBJ1-2; a weak D match, TRBD1 (6 bases). The CDR3 sequence is 16 residues long. Per the germline V gene, CDR1 is LGHNA and CDR2 is YSLEER.

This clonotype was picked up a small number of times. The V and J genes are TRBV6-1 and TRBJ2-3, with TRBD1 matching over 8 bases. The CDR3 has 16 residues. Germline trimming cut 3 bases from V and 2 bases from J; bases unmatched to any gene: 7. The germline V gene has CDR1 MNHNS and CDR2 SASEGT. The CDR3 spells CASSDPTGDLTDTQYF. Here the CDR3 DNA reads TGTGCCAGCAGTGACCCGACAGGGGACCTCACAGATACGCAGTATTTT.

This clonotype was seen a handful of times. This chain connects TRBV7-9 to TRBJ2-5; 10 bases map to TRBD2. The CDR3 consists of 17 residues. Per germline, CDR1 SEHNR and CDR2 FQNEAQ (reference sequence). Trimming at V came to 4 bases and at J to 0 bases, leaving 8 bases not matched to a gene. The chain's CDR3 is CASSSSSGGYHQETQYF. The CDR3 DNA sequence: TGTGCCAGCAGCTCATCTAGCGGGGGATACCACCAAGAGACCCAGTACTTC.

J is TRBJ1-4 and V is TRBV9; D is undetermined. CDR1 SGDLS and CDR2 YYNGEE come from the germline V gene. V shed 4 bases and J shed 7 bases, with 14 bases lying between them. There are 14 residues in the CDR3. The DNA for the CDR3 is TGTGCCAGCAGCCCAGCGCCTAGGGCTGAAAAACTGTTTTTT. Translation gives CASSPAPRAEKLFF.

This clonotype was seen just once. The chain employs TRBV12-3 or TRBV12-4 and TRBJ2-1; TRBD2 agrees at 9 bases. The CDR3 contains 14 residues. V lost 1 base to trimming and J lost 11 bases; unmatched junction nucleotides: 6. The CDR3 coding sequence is TGTGCCAGCAGTTTAGGACTAGCGGAAAATAAGCAGTTCTTC. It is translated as CASSLGLAENKQFF.

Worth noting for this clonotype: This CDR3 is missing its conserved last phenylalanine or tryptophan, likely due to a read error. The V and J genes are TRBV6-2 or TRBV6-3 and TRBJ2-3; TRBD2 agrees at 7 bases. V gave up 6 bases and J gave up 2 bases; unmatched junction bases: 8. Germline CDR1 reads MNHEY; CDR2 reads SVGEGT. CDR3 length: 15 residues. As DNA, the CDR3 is TGTGCCAGCAGAACCATTCTAGCGGTCACAGATACGCAGTATTCT. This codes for CASRTILAVTDTQYS.

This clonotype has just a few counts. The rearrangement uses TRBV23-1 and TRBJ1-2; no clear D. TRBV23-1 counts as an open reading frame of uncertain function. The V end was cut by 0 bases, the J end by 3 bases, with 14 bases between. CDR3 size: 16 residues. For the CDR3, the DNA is TGCGCCAGCAGTCAATCGATGCGGGGAGCGGACTATGGCTACACCTTC. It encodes CASSQSMRGADYGYTF.

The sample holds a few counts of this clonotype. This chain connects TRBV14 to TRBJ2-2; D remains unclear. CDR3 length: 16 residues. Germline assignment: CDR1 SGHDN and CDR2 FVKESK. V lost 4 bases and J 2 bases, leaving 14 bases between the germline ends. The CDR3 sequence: CASSPLSVGNTGELFF. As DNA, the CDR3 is TGTGCCAGCAGCCCTCTATCGGTCGGAAACACCGGGGAGCTGTTTTTT.

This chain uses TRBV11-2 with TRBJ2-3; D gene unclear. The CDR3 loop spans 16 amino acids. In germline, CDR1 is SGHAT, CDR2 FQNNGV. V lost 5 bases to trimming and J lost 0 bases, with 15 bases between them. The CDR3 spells CASSVWTRGSTDTQYF. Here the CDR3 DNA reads TGTGCCAGCAGCGTATGGACGAGAGGTAGCACAGATACGCAGTATTTT.

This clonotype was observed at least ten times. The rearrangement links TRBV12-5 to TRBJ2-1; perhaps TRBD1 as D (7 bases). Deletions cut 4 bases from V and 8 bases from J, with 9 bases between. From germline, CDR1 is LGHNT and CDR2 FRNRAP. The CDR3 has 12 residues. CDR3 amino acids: CASGSRGDEQFF. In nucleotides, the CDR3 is TGTGCTAGTGGTTCCAGGGGGGATGAGCAGTTCTTC.

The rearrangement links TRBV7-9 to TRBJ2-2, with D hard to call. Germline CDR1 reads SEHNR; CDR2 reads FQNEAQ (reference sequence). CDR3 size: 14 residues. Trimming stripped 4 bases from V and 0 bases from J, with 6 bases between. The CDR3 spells CASSSTTNTGELFF. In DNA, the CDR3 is TGTGCCAGCAGCTCCACTACGAACACCGGGGAGCTGTTTTTT.

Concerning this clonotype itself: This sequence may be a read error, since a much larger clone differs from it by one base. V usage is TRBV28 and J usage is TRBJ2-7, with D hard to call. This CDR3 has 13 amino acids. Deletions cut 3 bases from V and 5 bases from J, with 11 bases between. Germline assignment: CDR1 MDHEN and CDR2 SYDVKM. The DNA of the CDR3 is TGTGCCAGCAGTTTCCGGAGAACCCACGAGCAGTACTTC. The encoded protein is CASSFRRTHEQYF.